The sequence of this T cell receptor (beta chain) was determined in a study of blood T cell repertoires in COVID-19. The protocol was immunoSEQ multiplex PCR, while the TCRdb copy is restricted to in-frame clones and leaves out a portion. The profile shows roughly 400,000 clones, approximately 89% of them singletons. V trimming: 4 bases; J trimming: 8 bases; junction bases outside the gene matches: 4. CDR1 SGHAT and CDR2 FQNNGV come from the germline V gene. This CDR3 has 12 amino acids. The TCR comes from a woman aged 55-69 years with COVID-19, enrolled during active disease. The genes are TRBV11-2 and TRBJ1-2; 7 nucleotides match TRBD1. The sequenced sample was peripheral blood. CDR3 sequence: CASSSTGSGYTF. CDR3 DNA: TGTGCCAGCAGCTCGACAGGGTCCGGCTACACCTTC.